The clone carrying this T cell receptor beta chain was seen only a few times. The record originates from a study of blood T cell repertoires in COVID-19. In the original analysis: Counts of nucleated cells, estimated from reference gene primer amplification, were obtained. Some clones are missing from TCRdb's copy, which holds only in-frame ones; the method was immunoSEQ multiplex PCR. V, J and clone size are those of that table, while D and trimming were read from the DNA. The data hold 200,000 to 300,000 clones, with more than 85% observed a single time. The cohort comprised adults aged about 18 to 90 years residing in around 25 US areas. The sequence derives from a woman aged 30 to 39 who had recovered from COVID-19. Material for sequencing was PBMCs or T cells enriched from blood (not recorded which).

CDR3 DNA: TGTGCCAGCAGCTCGGGGGGGCGCATTAAGGATGAGCAGTTCTTC. It yields the protein CASSSGGRIKDEQFF. The chain uses TRBV11-2 and TRBJ2-1, with 8 positions matching TRBD2. Germline V gene sequence: CDR1 SGHAT, CDR2 FQNNGV. The CDR3 consists of 15 residues. V dropped 4 bases and J dropped 8; count of bases not matched to a gene: 10.